This TCR beta chain is drawn from a study of cytomegalovirus exposure and HLA in healthy donors. The data were produced by immunoSEQ multiplex PCR, yet TCRdb's version contains in-frame clones alone and is incomplete. The sample holds over 150,000 clones, roughly 88% seen once. With regard to this clone: Its target is not known.

The study, taken as a whole, reports: For cytomegalovirus status, the classifier reportedly gave diagnoses with high specificity and sensitivity. It was 150 to 200 TCR beta chains that were listed as cytomegalovirus-associated. Rarity held for most TCR sequences, but there were some public TCRs that occurred in many donors.

CDR3 length: 15 amino acids. Germline V CDR1 and CDR2: SGHRS, YFSETQ. Trimming shortened V by 4 bases and J by 7 bases, and 17 bases separated the two germline ends. The chain employs TRBV5-1 and TRBJ1-4; D remains ambiguous. This TCR came from a woman aged 25-40 years in good health and CMV-seropositive. The sample was PBMCs. CDR3 sequence (DNA): TGCGCCAGCAGCCCTCGGGAGGGAGTAGGTGAAAAACTGTTTTTT. Protein: CASSPREGVGEKLFF.